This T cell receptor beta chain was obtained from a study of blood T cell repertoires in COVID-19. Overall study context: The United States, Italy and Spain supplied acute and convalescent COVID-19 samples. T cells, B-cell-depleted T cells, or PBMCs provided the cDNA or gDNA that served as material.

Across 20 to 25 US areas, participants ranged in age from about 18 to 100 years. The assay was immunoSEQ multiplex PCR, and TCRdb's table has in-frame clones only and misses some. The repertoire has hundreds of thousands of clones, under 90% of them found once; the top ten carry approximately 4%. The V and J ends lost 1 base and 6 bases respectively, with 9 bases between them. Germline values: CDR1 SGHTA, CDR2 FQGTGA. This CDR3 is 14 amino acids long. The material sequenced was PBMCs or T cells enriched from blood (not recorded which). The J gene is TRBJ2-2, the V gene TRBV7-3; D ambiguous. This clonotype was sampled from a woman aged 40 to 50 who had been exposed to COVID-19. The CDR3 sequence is CASSLSPPAGELFF. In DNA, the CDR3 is TGTGCCAGCAGCTTAAGTCCCCCCGCCGGGGAGCTGTTTTTT.